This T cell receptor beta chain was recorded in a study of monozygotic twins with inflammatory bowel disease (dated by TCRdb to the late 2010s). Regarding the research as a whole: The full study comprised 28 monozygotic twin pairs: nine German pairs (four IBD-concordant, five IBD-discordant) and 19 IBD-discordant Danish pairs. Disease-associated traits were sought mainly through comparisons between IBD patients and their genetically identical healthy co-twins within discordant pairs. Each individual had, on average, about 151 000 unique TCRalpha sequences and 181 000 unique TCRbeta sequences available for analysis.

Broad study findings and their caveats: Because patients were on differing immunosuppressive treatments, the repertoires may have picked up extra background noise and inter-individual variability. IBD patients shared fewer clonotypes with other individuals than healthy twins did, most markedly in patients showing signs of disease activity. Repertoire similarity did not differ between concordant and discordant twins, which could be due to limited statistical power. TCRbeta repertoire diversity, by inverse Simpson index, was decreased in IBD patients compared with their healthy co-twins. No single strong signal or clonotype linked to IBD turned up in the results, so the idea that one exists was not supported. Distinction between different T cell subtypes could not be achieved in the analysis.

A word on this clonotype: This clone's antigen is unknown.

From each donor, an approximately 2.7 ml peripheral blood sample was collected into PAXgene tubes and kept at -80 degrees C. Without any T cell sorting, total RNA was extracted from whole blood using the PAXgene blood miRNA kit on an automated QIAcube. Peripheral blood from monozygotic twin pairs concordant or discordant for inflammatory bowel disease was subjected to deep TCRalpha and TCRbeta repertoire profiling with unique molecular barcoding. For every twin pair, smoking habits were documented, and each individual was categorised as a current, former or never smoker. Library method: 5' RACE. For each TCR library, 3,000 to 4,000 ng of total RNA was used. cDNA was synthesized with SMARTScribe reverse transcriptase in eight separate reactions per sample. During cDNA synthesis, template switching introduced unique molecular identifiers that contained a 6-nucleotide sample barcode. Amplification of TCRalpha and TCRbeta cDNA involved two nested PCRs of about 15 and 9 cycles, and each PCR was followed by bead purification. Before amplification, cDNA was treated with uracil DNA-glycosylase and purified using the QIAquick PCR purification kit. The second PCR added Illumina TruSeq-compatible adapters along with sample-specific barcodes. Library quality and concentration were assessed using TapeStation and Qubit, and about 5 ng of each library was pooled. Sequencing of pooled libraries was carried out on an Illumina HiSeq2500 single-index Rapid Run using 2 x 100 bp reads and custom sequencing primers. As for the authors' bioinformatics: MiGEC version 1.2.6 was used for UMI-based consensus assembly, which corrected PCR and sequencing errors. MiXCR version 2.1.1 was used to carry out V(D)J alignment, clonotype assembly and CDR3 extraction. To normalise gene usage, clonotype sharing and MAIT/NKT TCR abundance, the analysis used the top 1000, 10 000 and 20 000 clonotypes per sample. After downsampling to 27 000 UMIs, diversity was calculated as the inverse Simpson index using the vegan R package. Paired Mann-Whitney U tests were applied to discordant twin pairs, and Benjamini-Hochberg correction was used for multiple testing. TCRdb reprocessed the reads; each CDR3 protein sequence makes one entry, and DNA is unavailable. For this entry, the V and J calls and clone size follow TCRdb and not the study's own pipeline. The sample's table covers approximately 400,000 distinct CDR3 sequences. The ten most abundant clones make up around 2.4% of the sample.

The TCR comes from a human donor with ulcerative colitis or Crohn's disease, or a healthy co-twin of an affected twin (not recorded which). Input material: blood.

The CDR3 reads CAISESGESTEAFF. The chain couples TRBV10-3 to TRBJ1-1; no DNA is available, so the TRBD1 call from TCRdb remains unchecked. From its cysteine to its phenylalanine, the CDR3 spans 14 amino acids. No nucleotide data were recorded. CDR1 and CDR2 are read off the germline V gene as ENHRY and SYGVKD.